This entry lists 17 T cell receptor beta chains sequenced from one sample in a study of T cells in Graves' hyperthyroidism and ophthalmopathy. The investigators amplified TCR beta CDR3 regions from RNA transcripts. TCR CDR3 regions were first amplified by RT-PCR with HTBI primers. TCRdb re-called the multiplex PCR reads with MiXCR, one entry per CDR3 protein. The sample has roughly 800,000 distinct CDR3 sequences; around 39% are singletons. Sequenced input: blood. All receptors come from a young man with Graves' hyperthyroidism.

The chain is built from TRBV7-2 and TRBJ1-3, with D hard to call. Per the germline V gene, CDR1 is SGHTA and CDR2 is FQGNSA. The CDR3 runs to 14 residues. V lost 2 bases and J lost 4, with 9 bases in between. The CDR3 DNA sequence: TGTGCCAGCAGCTTATCCCAGTGGGGAAACACCATATATTTT. Its translation is CASSLSQWGNTIYF.

This chain joins TRBV29-1 and TRBJ2-7, with unresolved D. Per the germline V gene, CDR1 is SQVTM and CDR2 is ANQGSEA. The CDR3 is 12 amino acids. Trimming left V 4 bases short and J 4 bases short, with 11 bases between. CDR3 DNA: TGCAGCGTTGGAAGGCAGGCATACGAGCAGTACTTC. It is translated as CSVGRQAYEQYF.

This clonotype occurred many times. The rearrangement uses TRBV15 and TRBJ1-2; no firm D call. CDR3 length: 16 amino acids. Germline V CDR1 and CDR2: LNHNV, YYDKDF (reference sequence). V gave up 3 bases and J gave up 1 base, with 15 bases separating them. CDR3 amino acids: CATSSGSETGNYGYTF. The CDR3 bases are TGTGCCACCAGCAGCGGATCCGAGACGGGTAACTATGGCTACACCTTC.

The chain uses TRBV7-9 and TRBJ2-2, with TRBD1 identical over 10 bases. The trim removed 7 bases at V and 2 bases at J, leaving 4 bases unmatched. This CDR3 contains 15 residues. Per germline, CDR1 SEHNR and CDR2 FQNEAQ (reference sequence). CDR3 in DNA: TGTGCCAGCACCGGGACAGGGGTTAACACCGGGGAGCTGTTTTTT. It translates to CASTGTGVNTGELFF. Full variable domain (missing parts from reference TRBV7-9 and TRBJ2-2): DTGVSQNPRHKITKRGQNVTFRCDPISEHNRLYWYRQTLGQGPEFLTYFQNEAQLEKSRLLSDRFSAERPKGSFSTLEIQRTEQGDSAMYLCASTGTGVNTGELFFGEGSRLTVL.

Notes on this clonotype: The CDR3 does not close with the conserved phenylalanine or tryptophan, likely indicating a read error. The V and J genes are TRBV29-1 and TRBJ1-1; D not certain. The germline V and J ends were trimmed by 7 bases and 5 bases, with 14 bases remaining between them. Germline loops: CDR1 SQVTM, CDR2 ANQGSEA. This CDR3 comprises 12 residues. CDR3 in amino acids: CSGGRCATEAFL. The CDR3 DNA is TGCAGCGGGGGTCGGTGTGCAACTGAAGCTTTCCTT.

A single count supports this clonotype. This sequence joins TRBV15 and TRBJ1-2, with TRBD1 as a possible D gene (6 bases). In germline, CDR1 is LNHNV, CDR2 YYDKDF (reference sequence). This CDR3 is 15 amino acids long. Deletions cut 1 base from V and 8 bases from J, with 17 bases between. The CDR3: CATSRVLGQIGGYTF. Here the CDR3 DNA reads TGTGCCACCAGCAGAGTTCTAGGACAGATCGGGGGCTACACCTTC.

This clonotype has more than one count but fewer than ten. The V call is TRBV7-6, the J call TRBJ2-7; 9 bases are a match to TRBD1. In germline, CDR1 is SGHVS, CDR2 FNYEAQ. The CDR3 runs to 15 residues. The J segment lost 3 bases and the V segment lost 5 bases, leaving 8 bases of the junction unmatched. CDR3 DNA sequence: TGTGCCAGCAGCCTCCGGACAGGGGCGTTCTACGAGCAGTACTTC. As protein: CASSLRTGAFYEQYF.

The V gene is TRBV7-9, the J gene TRBJ1-4, with unresolved D. The CDR3 runs 13 residues. Germline CDR1 is SEHNR and CDR2 is FQNEAQ (reference sequence). Trimming took 8 bases from V and 7 from J, leaving 14 bases between them. The CDR3: CASHSAGSEKLFF. As DNA, the CDR3 is TGTGCCAGCCACTCGGCGGGGAGTGAAAAACTGTTTTTT.

This clonotype has a count of ten or more. This chain connects TRBV24-1 to TRBJ1-2; D is uncertain. V lost 12 bases, J lost 2 bases, and 18 bases lay in between. The CDR3 length is 14 residues. Looked up from germline, CDR1 is KGHDR and CDR2 is SFDVKD. The CDR3 reads CAATARRPNYGYTF. CDR3 sequence (DNA): TGTGCCGCCACGGCCCGCAGACCAAACTATGGCTACACCTTC.

This clonotype has at least ten counts. V is TRBV15 and J is TRBJ2-7; a possible D gene is TRBD2 (6 bases). CDR1 LNHNV and CDR2 YYDKDF come from the germline V gene (reference sequence). This CDR3 region has 15 residues. Trimming pared 3 bases from V and 4 bases from J, leaving 16 bases between. CDR3 coding DNA: TGTGCCACCAGCAGCAAAGCGGGCGGCCCATACGAGCAGTACTTC. Translation gives CATSSKAGGPYEQYF.

In its sample, this clonotype was seen once. The rearrangement uses TRBV10-3 and TRBJ2-5; the match to TRBD1 covers 8 bases. The CDR3 is made up of 17 amino acids. Germline V gene data show CDR1 as ENHRY and CDR2 as SYGVKD. Losses at the gene ends were 2 bases for V and 5 bases for J; bases not matched to a gene: 13. DNA for the CDR3: TGTGCCATCAGTGAGCCCGACCCACTCCGGACAGGGGAGACCCAGTACTTC. This encodes CAISEPDPLRTGETQYF.

There are a few counts of this clonotype. The chain employs TRBV4-2 and TRBJ1-6; D remains unclear. The length of the CDR3 is 13 residues. V was clipped by 0 bases and J by 7 bases, with 4 bases between them. In germline, CDR1 is LGHNA, CDR2 YNFKEQ. The CDR3, as DNA: TGTGCCAGCAGCCAAGATGCGAATTCACCCCTCCACTTT. This sequence encodes CASSQDANSPLHF.

The V call is TRBV12-3 or TRBV12-4, the J call TRBJ2-7; tentative D call: TRBD1 (5 bases). Trimming took off 4 bases at V and 0 bases at J, with 13 bases between the two ends. The CDR3 has 15 residues. CDR3 sequence reads: CASSSWSQGSYEQYF. Here the CDR3 DNA reads TGTGCCAGCAGTTCCTGGTCGCAGGGCTCCTACGAGCAGTACTTC.

This clonotype was picked up a small number of times. CDR3 in DNA: TGCGCCAGCAGTGGGACCCCCGGGGCGGTTGACGAGCAGTACTTC. This encodes CASSGTPGAVDEQYF. The chain carries TRBV10-1 and TRBJ2-7; D is possibly TRBD1 or TRBD2 (5 bases each). Trimming shortened V by 4 bases and J by 5 bases, and 18 bases separated the two germline ends. Per the germline V gene, CDR1 is WNHNN and CDR2 is SYGVQD (reference sequence). CDR3 length: 15 residues.

The genes are TRBV29-1 and TRBJ2-7, with a weak D call TRBD2 (6 bases). Per the germline V gene, CDR1 is SQVTM and CDR2 is ANQGSEA. The CDR3 has 11 residues. Trimming took off 8 bases at V and 3 bases at J, with 11 bases between the two ends. The DNA for the CDR3 is TGCAGCTTGGAGGGAGGCTACGAGCAGTACTTC. It yields the protein CSLEGGYEQYF.

This clonotype was detected a few times. The chain joins TRBV7-9 to TRBJ1-1, with TRBD1 as a possible D gene (5 bases). The CDR3 totals 16 residues. Deletions cut 4 bases from V and 6 bases from J, with 21 bases between. Germline V gives CDR1 SEHNR, CDR2 FQNEAQ (reference sequence). The CDR3, as DNA: TGTGCCAGCAGCTCCCCCCAGGGCCCCGAACGAGCTGAAGCTTTCTTT. It yields the protein CASSSPQGPERAEAFF.

This clonotype showed up many times. The gene calls are TRBV10-3 and TRBJ1-2; D is uncertain. The germline V gene has CDR1 ENHRY and CDR2 SYGVKD. V was trimmed by 2 bases and J by 0 bases, leaving 7 bases between them. CDR3 length equals 14 residues. The chain's CDR3 is CAISEGSANYGYTF. The CDR3 DNA reads TGTGCCATCAGTGAGGGTTCAGCTAACTATGGCTACACCTTC.